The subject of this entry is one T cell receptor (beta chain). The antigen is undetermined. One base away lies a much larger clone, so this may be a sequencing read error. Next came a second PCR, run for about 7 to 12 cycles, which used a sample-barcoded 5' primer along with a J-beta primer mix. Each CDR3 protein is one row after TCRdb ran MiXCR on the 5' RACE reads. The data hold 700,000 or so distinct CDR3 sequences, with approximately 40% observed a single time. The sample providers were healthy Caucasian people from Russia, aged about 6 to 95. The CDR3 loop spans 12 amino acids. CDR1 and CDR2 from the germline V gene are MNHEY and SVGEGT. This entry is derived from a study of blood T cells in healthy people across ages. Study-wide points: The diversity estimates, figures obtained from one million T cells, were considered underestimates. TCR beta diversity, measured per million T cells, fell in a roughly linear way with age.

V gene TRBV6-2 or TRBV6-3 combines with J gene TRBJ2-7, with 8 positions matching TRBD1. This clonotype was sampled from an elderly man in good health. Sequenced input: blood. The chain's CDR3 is CASSRTGYGQYF. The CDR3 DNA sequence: TGTGCCAGCAGTCGGACAGGGTACGGGCAGTACTTC.